These 31 T cell receptor beta chains share one sample of origin, sequenced in a study of siplizumab effects on memory and regulatory T cells. TCRdb's copy holds only in-frame clones and misses some; the assay was immunoSEQ multiplex PCR. The sample holds some 41,000 clones, 89% seen once. The specimen sequenced was naive CD4+ T cells sorted from blood. These receptors were taken from a human donor in good health.

The V call is TRBV10-3, the J call TRBJ2-1, with D perhaps matching TRBD2 (6 bases). This CDR3 is built from 15 residues. V was pared by 0 bases and J by 7 bases, with 13 bases between. Per germline, CDR1 ENHRY and CDR2 SYGVKD. The CDR3 here is CAISESTGVRNEQFF. Written as DNA, the CDR3 is TGTGCCATCAGTGAGTCAACGGGAGTAAGGAATGAGCAGTTCTTC.

The rearrangement uses TRBV19 and TRBJ2-5; D gene uncertain. CDR1 is LNHDA and CDR2 is SQIVND in the germline V gene (reference sequence). With 2 bases removed from V and 1 base from J, the gap between germline ends came to 5 bases. The CDR3 runs 13 residues. DNA of the CDR3: TGTGCCAGTAGTATAATCACCCAAGAGACCCAGTACTTC. Residues: CASSIITQETQYF.

The chain is built from TRBV9 and TRBJ2-6; weak D call: TRBD2 (5 bases). Germline lookup yields CDR1 SGDLS and CDR2 YYNGEE. Deletions cut 4 bases from V and 2 bases from J, with 13 bases between. The CDR3 runs 16 residues. For the CDR3, the DNA is TGTGCCAGCAGCCCCCGGGGTCAGCCTGGGGCCAACGTCCTGACTTTC. Protein: CASSPRGQPGANVLTF.

This clone was observed a single time. The chain joins TRBV9 to TRBJ1-1, with 9 bases that match TRBD1. The CDR3 is made up of 13 amino acids. Per the germline V gene, CDR1 is SGDLS and CDR2 is YYNGEE. V shed 4 bases, J shed 9 bases, and the junction held 7 bases outside the gene matches. CDR3 residues: CASSLVGQGKAFF. The CDR3 nucleotides read TGTGCCAGCAGCCTAGTGGGACAGGGCAAAGCTTTCTTT.

The V call is TRBV5-1, the J call TRBJ1-1, with 7 bases that match TRBD1. CDR1 SGHRS and CDR2 YFSETQ come from the germline V gene. V gave up 0 bases and J gave up 0 bases; unmatched junction bases: 5. The CDR3 sequence is 16 residues long. The DNA for the CDR3 is TGCGCCAGCAGCTTGGGACAGGGAAGAATGAACACTGAAGCTTTCTTT. Residues: CASSLGQGRMNTEAFF.

The chain combines TRBV4-1 with TRBJ2-3; 9 positions agree with TRBD1. The V gene end was trimmed by 2 bases and the J gene end by 5 bases; junction bases not matched to a gene: 5. Germline lookup yields CDR1 MGHRA and CDR2 YSYEKL. This CDR3 spans 15 amino acids. Here the CDR3 DNA reads TGCGCCAGCAGCCAAAGGGACAGGGTTGGAGATACGCAGTATTTT. Protein sequence: CASSQRDRVGDTQYF.

CDR3 sequence: CASSSGVANTEAFF. Written as DNA, the CDR3 is TGTGCCAGCAGCTCGGGAGTGGCGAACACTGAAGCTTTCTTT. The rearrangement joins TRBV9 to TRBJ1-1; no firm D call. Germline CDR1 and CDR2: SGDLS and YYNGEE. There are 14 residues in the CDR3. V shed 4 bases and J shed 1 base, with 11 bases lying between them.

The chain uses TRBV7-3 and TRBJ2-1; perhaps TRBD2 as D (5 bases). Trimming took 5 bases from V and 6 from J, leaving 17 bases between them. Germline-derived CDR1 and CDR2 are SGHTA and FQGTGA. This CDR3 region has 15 residues. The CDR3 DNA reads TGTGCCAGCAGCCCCTGGGGAGAGCTCTCCAATGAGCAGTTCTTC. This gives the protein CASSPWGELSNEQFF.

The CDR3 nucleotides are TGTGCCAGCAGGGGGGCCCCTAGCTCCTACAATGAGCAGTTCTTC. It codes for CASRGAPSSYNEQFF. The chain recombines TRBV6-1 with TRBJ2-1; D is possibly TRBD1 (6 bases). Germline assignment: CDR1 MNHNS and CDR2 SASEGT. V was pared by 6 bases and J by 0 bases, with 12 bases between. This CDR3 spans 15 amino acids.

V is TRBV2 and J is TRBJ1-3; D is unresolved. This CDR3 has 12 amino acids. From germline, CDR1 is SNHLY and CDR2 FYNNEI. The ends were cut back, 2 bases at V and 7 bases at J, with 6 bases in the middle. CDR3 region: CASSERGNTIYF. CDR3 DNA sequence: TGTGCCAGCAGTGAAAGAGGGAACACCATATATTTT. Complete variable domain (other parts from reference TRBV2 and TRBJ1-3): EPEVTQTPSHQVTQMGQEVILRCVPISNHLYFYWYRQILGQKVEFLVSFYNNEISEKSEIFDDQFSVERPDGSNFTLKIRSTKLEDSAMYFCASSERGNTIYFGEGSWLTVV.

This clone was observed a few times. The chain employs TRBV9 and TRBJ2-2, with D possibly being TRBD1 (6 bases). V lost 0 bases to trimming and J lost 5 bases, with 14 bases between them. The CDR3 runs 16 residues. The germline CDR1 and CDR2 sequences are SGDLS and YYNGEE. As DNA, the CDR3 is TGTGCCAGCAGCGTAGCTCAGGGGCTTCGGACCGGGGAGCTGTTTTTT. Protein: CASSVAQGLRTGELFF. The full variable domain, rest sourced from reference TRBV9 and TRBJ2-2, is DSGVTQTPKHLITATGQRVTLRCSPRSGDLSVYWYQQSLDQGLQFLIQYYNGEERAKGNILERFSAQQFPDLHSELNLSSLELGDSALYFCASSVAQGLRTGELFFGEGSRLTVL.

The gene calls are TRBV27 and TRBJ2-2, with D unclear. V was shortened by 5 bases and J by 8 bases, with 9 bases between the two germline ends. The CDR3 contains 12 residues. The germline gives CDR1 MNHEY, CDR2 SMNVEV (reference sequence). This CDR3 reads CASSQYVGELFF. Written as DNA, the CDR3 is TGTGCCAGCAGTCAATATGTAGGGGAGCTGTTTTTT.

This chain connects TRBV7-2 to TRBJ2-2; the D gene is possibly TRBD2 (6 bases). This CDR3 has 17 residues. Trimming left V 1 base short and J 1 base short, with 13 bases between. CDR1 SGHTA and CDR2 FQGNSA come from the germline V gene. This CDR3 is CASSLVTGALNTGELFF. The CDR3 bases are TGTGCCAGCAGCTTAGTCACGGGAGCCCTGAACACCGGGGAGCTGTTTTTT.

The CDR3 reads CASSPLVRDEQYF. The CDR3 DNA follows: TGTGCCAGCTCACCCTTAGTCCGGGACGAGCAGTACTTC. The chain joins TRBV18 to TRBJ2-7; D is undetermined. This CDR3 comprises 13 residues. The germline V gene has CDR1 KGHSH and CDR2 LQKENI. V was shortened by 3 bases and J by 5 bases, with 11 bases between the two germline ends. Full variable domain (rest looked up from reference TRBV18 and TRBJ2-7): NAGVMQNPRHLVRRRGQEARLRCSPMKGHSHVYWYRQLPEEGLKFMVYLQKENIIDESGMPKERFSAEFPKEGPSILRIQQVVRGDSAAYFCASSPLVRDEQYFGPGTRLTVT.

This chain uses TRBV6-5 with TRBJ2-7; TRBD2 matches 7 bases. Per germline, CDR1 MNHEY and CDR2 SVGAGI. V was clipped by 8 bases and J by 1 base; unmatched bases: 5. The CDR3 runs to 13 residues. The CDR3 sequence: CASGRRGSYEQYF. CDR3 sequence (DNA): TGTGCCAGCGGAAGGCGGGGGTCCTACGAGCAGTACTTC.

The chain carries TRBV6-1 and TRBJ2-3; D might be TRBD2 (5 bases). This CDR3 contains 15 residues. Per the germline V gene, CDR1 is MNHNS and CDR2 is SASEGT. V lost 3 bases and J lost 7, with 17 bases in between. As DNA, the CDR3 is TGTGCCAGCAGTGACCCCCGGGGAAAGGAGTATACGCAGTATTTT. It encodes CASSDPRGKEYTQYF.

The V call is TRBV5-1, the J call TRBJ2-1, with D hard to call. This CDR3 is built from 14 residues. With 2 bases removed from V and 8 bases from J, the gap between germline ends came to 14 bases. Germline values: CDR1 SGHRS, CDR2 YFSETQ. CDR3: CASSLGEIRDEQFF. CDR3 nucleotides: TGCGCCAGCAGCTTAGGTGAGATACGGGATGAGCAGTTCTTC.

V gene TRBV2 combines with J gene TRBJ1-2, with TRBD1 identical over 11 bases. The CDR3 runs to 16 residues. The junction had 11 bases not matched to a gene; V was cut back by 7 bases and J by 4 bases. CDR1 and CDR2 from the germline V gene are SNHLY and FYNNEI. The CDR3 here is CASKRTGGASSYGYTF. CDR3 in DNA: TGTGCCAGCAAAAGGACAGGGGGCGCTTCCTCCTATGGCTACACCTTC.

The V and J genes are TRBV29-1 and TRBJ2-5; the D gene is possibly TRBD2 (6 bases). Germline V gives CDR1 SQVTM, CDR2 ANQGSEA. The CDR3 runs 14 residues. Trimming stripped 6 bases from V and 1 base from J, with 15 bases between. DNA for the CDR3: TGCAGCGTACGTTTGGGGGGAGTCCAAGAGACCCAGTACTTC. Translation gives CSVRLGGVQETQYF.

V gene TRBV9 combines with J gene TRBJ1-3, with TRBD1 as a possible D gene (5 bases). From germline, CDR1 is SGDLS and CDR2 YYNGEE. The CDR3 runs to 17 residues. The V end was cut by 3 bases, the J end by 0 bases, with 16 bases between. The DNA of the CDR3 is TGTGCCAGCAGCGACGGACCCTCCAGGGCCTCTGGAAACACCATATATTTT. Amino acid sequence: CASSDGPSRASGNTIYF.

The gene calls are TRBV11-2 and TRBJ2-1, with a possible D match to TRBD2 (5 bases). V lost 5 bases, J lost 1 base, and 18 bases lay in between. The germline V gene encodes CDR1 SGHAT and CDR2 FQNNGV. This CDR3 spans 17 amino acids. The CDR3 spells CASSPSWESYSYNEQFF. As DNA, the CDR3 is TGTGCCAGCAGCCCTAGTTGGGAGAGCTATTCCTACAATGAGCAGTTCTTC.

The chain links TRBV5-1 to TRBJ2-5; 9 bases are a match to TRBD1. V was pared by 0 bases and J by 4 bases, with 4 bases of the junction left unmatched. Germline-derived CDR1 and CDR2 are SGHRS and YFSETQ. The CDR3 loop spans 15 amino acids. This CDR3 reads CASSLAQGARETQYF. CDR3 in DNA: TGCGCCAGCAGCTTGGCACAGGGGGCCCGAGAGACCCAGTACTTC.

The chain carries TRBV30 and TRBJ1-6; D gene ambiguous. Germline CDR1 and CDR2: GTSNPN and SVGIG (reference sequence). The germline V and J ends were trimmed by 2 bases and 9 bases, with 11 bases remaining between them. This CDR3 region has 13 residues. The CDR3 DNA follows: TGTGCCTGGAGTCAACCGATCCTTTCACCCCTCCACTTT. Its translation: CAWSQPILSPLHF.

In its sample, this clone was seen once. The rearrangement links TRBV13 to TRBJ1-1; 7 positions match TRBD1. CDR1 and CDR2 (germline): PRHDT, FYEKMQ (reference sequence). This CDR3 contains 16 residues. V gave up 6 bases and J gave up 0 bases; unmatched junction bases: 10. This CDR3 reads CASRHRTGRLNTEAFF. The DNA of the CDR3 is TGTGCCAGCAGGCACCGGACAGGACGGCTGAACACTGAAGCTTTCTTT.

This clone was detected only once. CDR3: CASTQETQYF. CDR3 in DNA: TGTGCCAGCACCCAAGAGACCCAGTACTTC. The V gene is TRBV7-9, the J gene TRBJ2-5; D is uncertain. Germline CDR1 is SEHNR and CDR2 is FQNEAQ (reference sequence). The V and J ends lost 7 bases and 1 base respectively, with 1 base between them. The CDR3 length is 10 residues.

This chain connects TRBV2 to TRBJ1-2, with D hard to call. The V gene lost 6 bases and the J gene lost 4 bases, with 12 bases spanning the gap. This CDR3 region has 13 residues. The germline CDR1 and CDR2 sequences are SNHLY and FYNNEI. Here the CDR3 DNA reads TGTGCCAGCAGACACTGGCAGGCCTATGGCTACACCTTC. Its translation: CASRHWQAYGYTF.

This clone was observed once. V gene TRBV19 combines with J gene TRBJ1-1; possible D gene TRBD1, 5 bases. Germline V gives CDR1 LNHDA, CDR2 SQIVND (reference sequence). Trimming pared 2 bases from V and 0 bases from J, leaving 19 bases between. CDR3 length equals 18 residues. CDR3 region: CASSIRVWGSILNTEAFF. In DNA form, the CDR3 reads TGTGCCAGTAGTATAAGGGTTTGGGGCTCGATTTTGAACACTGAAGCTTTCTTT.

J is TRBJ1-1 and V is TRBV5-8; D is uncertain. The V gene's germline CDR1 is SGHTS and CDR2 YDEGEE. The CDR3 has 12 amino acids. The V gene lost 0 bases and the J gene lost 8 bases, with 8 bases spanning the gap. CDR3 region: CASSLGVGEAFF. The CDR3 DNA follows: TGTGCCAGCAGCTTGGGTGTAGGCGAAGCTTTCTTT.

The V and J genes are TRBV19 and TRBJ2-1; D is possibly TRBD2 (6 bases). The V gene lost 4 bases and the J gene lost 0 bases, with 10 bases spanning the gap. The CDR3 is 15 amino acids. Germline CDR1 is LNHDA and CDR2 is SQIVND (reference sequence). For the CDR3, the DNA is TGTGCCAGTAGTAGGGACTTCCCCTCCTACAATGAGCAGTTCTTC. This codes for CASSRDFPSYNEQFF.

This clone was observed a single time. V is TRBV6-1 and J is TRBJ1-6; D is possibly TRBD1 (6 bases). The CDR3 contains 14 residues. In germline, CDR1 is MNHNS, CDR2 SASEGT. Trimming took off 7 bases at V and 4 bases at J, with 11 bases between the two ends. The DNA for the CDR3 is TGTGCCAGCACCTCGGACAGTTATAATTCACCCCTCCACTTT. Residues: CASTSDSYNSPLHF.

This clone turned up a few times. The rearrangement links TRBV6-5 to TRBJ2-7; no firm D call. There are 13 residues in the CDR3. Germline CDR1 MNHEY, CDR2 SVGAGI. Trimming shortened V by 5 bases and J by 0 bases, and 8 bases separated the two germline ends. In DNA, the CDR3 is TGTGCCAGCAGTCTCCCTGTCTCCTACGAGCAGTACTTC. As protein: CASSLPVSYEQYF.